This T cell receptor beta chain was retrieved from a study of CD4+ T cells in melanoma. V gave up 5 bases and J gave up 2 bases; unmatched junction bases: 9. Germline assignment: CDR1 SGHTA and CDR2 FQGNSA. CDR3 size: 16 residues. The table came from immunoSEQ multiplex PCR; TCRdb's copy has only in-frame clones and leaves some out. The sample includes around 100,000 clones, 92% of them seen just once. This clone was recorded once. The antigen is undetermined. Notes on the study in general: A reported correlation linked neoantigen-specific CD4+ T cells to CD8+, macrophage and B cell function. Reportedly, melanoma neoantigen-specific CD4+ T cells showed varied differentiation states.

The specimen was peripheral blood. J is TRBJ2-7 and V is TRBV7-2; 10 bases agree with TRBD2. This sequence originates from a human donor with melanoma. Written as DNA, the CDR3 is TGTGCCAGCAGCGGCATAGCGGGGGGCCGAGCCTACGAGCAGTACTTC. It codes for CASSGIAGGRAYEQYF.